The clone carrying this T cell receptor (beta chain) was seen ten or more times. Its antigen is unidentified. The CDR3 goes on 3 residues after the read ends, and that part is filled in from the germline J gene. CDR3 length equals 12 residues. CDR1 and CDR2 (germline): SGHDN, FVKESK. V gave up 1 base and J gave up 9 bases, with 4 bases separating them. Sequencing was performed with immunoSEQ multiplex PCR; in TCRdb, only in-frame clones are kept and a portion is missing. The sample presents roughly 30,000 clones, none singletons. The data were obtained in a study of T cell clonality in common variable immunodeficiency. General observations from the study: CVID subjects had higher TCRbeta clonality than healthy controls, most marked in about a third. In common variable immunodeficiency, TCR beta chains reportedly carried fewer deletions and N-nucleotide insertions.

The receptor was derived from a person between 18 and 75 years old in good health. The specimen was peripheral blood mononuclear cells. The rearrangement links TRBV14 to TRBJ1-6; D uncertain. CDR3 sequence: CASSQARSPLHF. Incomplete CDR3 DNA: TGTGCCAGCAGCCAAGCCCGTTCACCC. Combining the CDR3 with reference TRBV14 and TRBJ1-6 gives the whole variable domain EAGVTQFPSHSVIEKGQTVTLRCDPISGHDNLYWYRRVMGKEIKFLLHFVKESKQDESGMPNNRFLAERTGGTYSTLKVQPAELEDSGVYFCASSQARSPLHFGNGTRLTVT.